The T cell receptor (beta chain) described here comes from a study of Ad26.COV2.S vaccination and SARS-CoV-2 variants. Overall study: Doses of Ad26.COV2.S were injected into muscle once or twice, 56 days apart. Overall study findings and caveats: Recipients of vaccine and of placebo showed similar breadth of their non-spike TCR repertoires.

The repertoire was sequenced with immunoSEQ multiplex PCR; TCRdb's copy has only in-frame clones and lacks some. The sample holds a few hundred thousand clones; around 87% are singletons and the top ten take about 3.1%. About this clone: The antigen is not known.

Treatment described: some 20 received Ad26.COV2.S at low or high dose, single or two shots; roughly 5 received placebo; per-sample allocation not given. Vaccine and placebo recipients were sampled on day 63 after the first injection. In Boston, an adult donor aged 18-55 years took part. CDR1 is MNHEY, CDR2 SVGAGI, per germline. The CDR3 contains 15 residues. V trimming: 5 bases; J trimming: 1 base; junction bases outside the gene matches: 6. The clonotype was recovered from a person between 18 and 59 years old who received the Ad26.COV2.S COVID-19 vaccine or a placebo. This sample comprised peripheral blood, obtained in a trial of Ad26.COV2.S vaccine versus placebo. The genes are TRBV6-5 and TRBJ2-3; 7 bases agree with TRBD1. DNA of the CDR3: TGTGCCAGCAGTACGGGACAGCTTGGCACAGATACGCAGTATTTT. Amino acids: CASSTGQLGTDTQYF.